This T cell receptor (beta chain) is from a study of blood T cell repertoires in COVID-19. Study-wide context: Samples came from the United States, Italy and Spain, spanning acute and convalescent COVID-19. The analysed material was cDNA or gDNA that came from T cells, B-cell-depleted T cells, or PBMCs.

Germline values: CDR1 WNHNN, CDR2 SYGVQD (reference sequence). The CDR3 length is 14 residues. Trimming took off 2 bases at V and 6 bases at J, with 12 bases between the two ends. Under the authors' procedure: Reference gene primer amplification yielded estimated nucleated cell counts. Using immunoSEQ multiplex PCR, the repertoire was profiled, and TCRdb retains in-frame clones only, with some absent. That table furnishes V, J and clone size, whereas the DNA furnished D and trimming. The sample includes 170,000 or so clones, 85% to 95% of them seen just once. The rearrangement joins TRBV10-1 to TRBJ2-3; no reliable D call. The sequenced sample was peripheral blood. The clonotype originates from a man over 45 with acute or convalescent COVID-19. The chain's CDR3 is CASSEAAPRDTQYF. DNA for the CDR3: TGCGCCAGCAGTGAGGCGGCCCCTCGTGATACGCAGTATTTT.